This is a list of T cell receptor beta chains from one sample in a study of response to subunit inactivated influenza vaccine. TCRdb re-derived calls from the RT-PCR reads in MiXCR, one entry per CDR3 protein. Among around 710,000 distinct CDR3 sequences listed, about 15% were seen once. Here the sequenced sample was PBMCs from blood, taken 14 days before vaccination. Receptors originate from a man in his fifties or sixties who received an inactivated influenza vaccine. Both conserved end residues are part of each CDR3. D genes are given only for firm matches.

j_call: TRBJ2-1; v_call: TRBV7-9; d_call: TRBD2; cdr3_aa: CASSLNQGLAGSNEQFF
j_call: TRBJ1-3; v_call: TRBV6-5; d_call: TRBD1; cdr3_aa: CASSYLDRGSGNTIYF
j_call: TRBJ2-1; v_call: TRBV6-1; d_call: -; cdr3_aa: CAVTGLYEQFF
j_call: TRBJ2-6; v_call: TRBV6-1; d_call: -; cdr3_aa: CASRKQVSSGANVLTF
j_call: TRBJ2-3; v_call: TRBV2; d_call: -; cdr3_aa: CARQGSDTQYF
j_call: TRBJ2-4; v_call: TRBV20-1; d_call: TRBD1; cdr3_aa: CSAGSGGSKNIQYF
j_call: TRBJ2-2; v_call: TRBV6-2/TRBV6-3; d_call: -; cdr3_aa: CASSYLTGTGELFF
j_call: TRBJ2-7; v_call: TRBV9; d_call: TRBD2; cdr3_aa: CASSVGGGLADEQYF
j_call: TRBJ1-1; v_call: TRBV28; d_call: -; cdr3_aa: CASSLRVGNTEAFF
j_call: TRBJ1-2; v_call: TRBV20-1; d_call: -; cdr3_aa: CSASSGSYGYTF
j_call: TRBJ2-2; v_call: TRBV11-3; d_call: -; cdr3_aa: CASSLKAANTGELFF
j_call: TRBJ2-1; v_call: TRBV5-1; d_call: TRBD2; cdr3_aa: CASSLAGTSGHNEQFF
j_call: TRBJ2-2; v_call: TRBV6-2/TRBV6-3; d_call: -; cdr3_aa: CASSYGRTVTGELFF
j_call: TRBJ2-7; v_call: TRBV10-3; d_call: -; cdr3_aa: CAISRVSPLDEQYF
j_call: TRBJ2-2; v_call: TRBV2; d_call: -; cdr3_aa: CASSTLASNTGELFF
j_call: TRBJ2-1; v_call: TRBV24-1; d_call: -; cdr3_aa: CATSEAGGGKTSVEQFF
j_call: TRBJ1-1; v_call: TRBV12-3/TRBV12-4; d_call: -; cdr3_aa: CASRVQGGVNTEAFF
j_call: TRBJ2-3; v_call: TRBV30; d_call: TRBD2; cdr3_aa: CAWNSGGRDTQYF
j_call: TRBJ2-7; v_call: TRBV29-1; d_call: -; cdr3_aa: CSPPGGEPYEQYF
j_call: TRBJ2-7; v_call: TRBV20-1; d_call: TRBD1; cdr3_aa: CSARSDRGSNYEQYF
j_call: TRBJ1-1; v_call: TRBV7-2; d_call: -; cdr3_aa: CASSSSGIESAEAFF
j_call: TRBJ2-1; v_call: TRBV20-1; d_call: TRBD1; cdr3_aa: CSASRQGARNEQFF
j_call: TRBJ2-1; v_call: TRBV7-2; d_call: -; cdr3_aa: CASSLVAPGLQFF
j_call: TRBJ2-4; v_call: TRBV3-1; d_call: -; cdr3_aa: CASSQVSSVAGLGVKNIQYF
j_call: TRBJ1-3; v_call: TRBV7-9; d_call: -; cdr3_aa: CASSIDQAAGNTIYF
j_call: TRBJ2-1; v_call: TRBV29-1; d_call: -; cdr3_aa: CSVEMYEGYEQFF
j_call: TRBJ2-7; v_call: TRBV20-1; d_call: -; cdr3_aa: CSAGGSLDYEQYF
j_call: TRBJ2-7; v_call: TRBV11-2; d_call: -; cdr3_aa: CASSSTWTGSYEQYF
j_call: TRBJ2-7; v_call: TRBV6-5; d_call: -; cdr3_aa: CASSYSNVGTYEQYF
j_call: TRBJ2-7; v_call: TRBV5-1; d_call: TRBD1; cdr3_aa: CASSLLGTGVYEQYF
j_call: TRBJ2-2; v_call: TRBV5-1; d_call: -; cdr3_aa: CASSSGWGKNTGELFF
j_call: TRBJ1-4; v_call: TRBV4-2; d_call: TRBD1; cdr3_aa: CASRPGQGRTNEKLFF
j_call: TRBJ1-2; v_call: TRBV6-2/TRBV6-3; d_call: TRBD1; cdr3_aa: CASSPGDRTGYGYTF
j_call: TRBJ1-5; v_call: TRBV3-1; d_call: -; cdr3_aa: CASSPGTADQPQHF
j_call: TRBJ2-2; v_call: TRBV12-3/TRBV12-4; d_call: -; cdr3_aa: CASSLTWAGELFF
j_call: TRBJ1-1; v_call: TRBV3-1; d_call: TRBD1; cdr3_aa: CASSSGHRGTEAFF
j_call: TRBJ2-5; v_call: TRBV7-2; d_call: TRBD2; cdr3_aa: CASSVRSGGGQETQYF
j_call: TRBJ1-5; v_call: TRBV20-1; d_call: -; cdr3_aa: CSASLGVQPQHF
j_call: TRBJ2-1; v_call: TRBV6-2/TRBV6-3; d_call: TRBD2; cdr3_aa: CASSYSVTTTSTEQFF
j_call: TRBJ2-2; v_call: TRBV20-1; d_call: -; cdr3_aa: CSADSTAGELFF
j_call: TRBJ1-3; v_call: TRBV6-5; d_call: -; cdr3_aa: CASSYSWPGSSGNTIYF
j_call: TRBJ2-1; v_call: TRBV20-1; d_call: -; cdr3_aa: CSARGPAGGLYNEQFF
j_call: TRBJ2-1; v_call: TRBV25-1; d_call: TRBD1; cdr3_aa: CASSDYRGDEQFF
j_call: TRBJ2-3; v_call: TRBV5-1; d_call: -; cdr3_aa: CASSLGRFGSTDTQYF
j_call: TRBJ2-3; v_call: TRBV5-1; d_call: -; cdr3_aa: CASSLATLASTDTQYF
j_call: TRBJ2-6; v_call: TRBV12-3/TRBV12-4; d_call: -; cdr3_aa: CASRLTGTGANVLTF
j_call: TRBJ1-2; v_call: TRBV11-2; d_call: -; cdr3_aa: CASSPSGSGAGYGYTF
j_call: TRBJ2-7; v_call: TRBV15; d_call: -; cdr3_aa: CATSRDLKSHEQYF
j_call: TRBJ2-1; v_call: TRBV4-1; d_call: TRBD2; cdr3_aa: CASSHPKTGGKQNEQFF
j_call: TRBJ2-1; v_call: TRBV6-5; d_call: -; cdr3_aa: CASSFTGTAYNEQFF
j_call: TRBJ2-3; v_call: TRBV4-1; d_call: TRBD1; cdr3_aa: CASSQDRTGGWDTQYF
j_call: TRBJ1-5; v_call: TRBV15; d_call: -; cdr3_aa: CATSRGAGGSNQPQHF
j_call: TRBJ1-6; v_call: TRBV7-2; d_call: TRBD1; cdr3_aa: CASSPRTGAGNSPLHF
j_call: TRBJ2-3; v_call: TRBV20-1; d_call: TRBD2; cdr3_aa: CSLAGRADTQYF